The 20 T cell receptor beta chains below come from one sample, sequenced in a study of T cell responses to AZD1222 COVID-19 vaccine. Clones were sequenced by immunoSEQ multiplex PCR, and TCRdb holds only the in-frame ones, with some missing. The sample gives tens of thousands of clones, 80% to 90% of which show up once; about 10% is in the top ten. The sample consisted of peripheral blood, taken 28 days after the second AZD1222 dose. The receptors shown here come from an adult who received the AZD1222 COVID-19 vaccine.

The V call is TRBV4-2, the J call TRBJ2-7; D uncertain. V lost 4 bases and J lost 4, with 11 bases in between. Germline CDR1 is LGHNA and CDR2 is YNFKEQ. The CDR3 runs 13 residues. CDR3 in DNA: TGTGCCAGCAGCCCGGATTACGGTTACGAGCAGTACTTC. As protein: CASSPDYGYEQYF.

This chain links TRBV13 with TRBJ1-6; 9 bases are shared with TRBD1. Unmatched junction bases numbered 13, after V lost 0 bases and J lost 10 bases. The CDR3 covers 18 residues. The germline gives CDR1 PRHDT, CDR2 FYEKMQ (reference sequence). In nucleotides, the CDR3 is TGTGCCAGCAGCTTAGGTCATTCGGGACAGGGTTTACGATCACCCCTCCACTTT. Protein: CASSLGHSGQGLRSPLHF.

The rearrangement uses TRBV19 and TRBJ2-3; TRBD2 aligns across 8 bases. This CDR3 has 16 residues. Looked up from germline, CDR1 is LNHDA and CDR2 is SQIVND (reference sequence). V dropped 0 bases and J dropped 1; count of bases not matched to a gene: 3. Written as DNA, the CDR3 is TGTGCCAGTAGTATAGACGGGGGGGCCGGCACAGATACGCAGTATTTT. This sequence encodes CASSIDGGAGTDTQYF. Full variable domain (remainder filled in from reference TRBV19 and TRBJ2-3): DGGITQSPKYLFRKEGQNVTLSCEQNLNHDAMYWYRQDPGQGLRLIYYSQIVNDFQKGDIAEGYSVSREKKESFPLTVTSAQKNPTAFYLCASSIDGGAGTDTQYFGPGTRLTVL.

The chain couples TRBV3-1 (or the pseudogene TRBV3-2) to TRBJ2-1; the D is unclear. Trimming shortened V by 5 bases and J by 0 bases, and 8 bases separated the two germline ends. Per the germline V gene, CDR1 is LGHDT and CDR2 is YNNKEL (reference sequence). The CDR3 is 14 amino acids. In DNA, the CDR3 is TGTGCCAGCAGCAAACTTAGCTCCTACAATGAGCAGTTCTTC. Translation: CASSKLSSYNEQFF.

The chain has TRBV5-3 and TRBJ1-5, with D possibly being TRBD1 (6 bases). TRBV5-3 is placed among ORFs of uncertain function. The V end was cut by 7 bases, the J end by 0 bases, with 14 bases between. The CDR3 contains 15 residues. The CDR3, as DNA: TGTGCCAGAGGACGGACAGATTATAGCAATCAGCCCCAGCATTTT. Its protein is CARGRTDYSNQPQHF.

The chain has TRBV5-6 and TRBJ1-3; maybe TRBD1 (5 bases). The germline gives CDR1 SGHDT, CDR2 YYEEEE. The CDR3 has 16 amino acids. Trimming pared 1 base from V and 4 bases from J, leaving 15 bases between. This chain's CDR3 is CASSLSSRGSGNTIYF. The CDR3 DNA is TGTGCCAGCAGCTTGAGCTCGCGGGGCTCCGGAAACACCATATATTTT.

V gene TRBV5-1 combines with J gene TRBJ2-3, with 7 bases lining up with TRBD1. The ends lost 4 bases at V and 1 base at J; junction bases unmatched: 9. The CDR3 length is 16 residues. CDR1 is SGHRS and CDR2 is YFSETQ in the germline V gene. CDR3 nucleotides: TGCGCCAGCAGCGTCCGACAGGGAAAGGGCACAGATACGCAGTATTTT. Protein sequence: CASSVRQGKGTDTQYF.

V gene TRBV5-6 combines with J gene TRBJ1-1, with 11 bases lining up with TRBD1. Trimming cost V 4 bases and J 11 bases; bases outside gene matches: 7. From germline, CDR1 is SGHDT and CDR2 YYEEEE. This CDR3 spans 13 amino acids. The CDR3 sequence is CASSIGTGGRAFF. In DNA form, the CDR3 reads TGTGCCAGCAGCATAGGGACAGGGGGTCGGGCTTTCTTT. Filled out from reference TRBV5-6 and TRBJ1-1, the complete variable domain reads DAGVTQSPTHLIKTRGQQVTLRCSPKSGHDTVSWYQQALGQGPQFIFQYYEEEERQRGNFPDRFSGHQFPNYSSELNVNALLLGDSALYLCASSIGTGGRAFFGQGTRLTVV.

V gene TRBV2 combines with J gene TRBJ2-3; tentatively, D is TRBD1 (6 bases). The CDR3 is 14 residues long. Germline CDR1 reads SNHLY; CDR2 reads FYNNEI. The V end lost 10 bases, the J end lost 0 bases, and 14 bases lay between the germline ends. In DNA form, the CDR3 reads TGTGCCACCCGGTTAGACAGGAGCACAGATACGCAGTATTTT. Translation gives CATRLDRSTDTQYF.

V and J are TRBV12-3 or TRBV12-4 and TRBJ1-1; D ambiguous. V shed 1 base and J shed 10 bases, with 13 bases lying between them. The CDR3 consists of 13 residues. The DNA for the CDR3 is TGTGCCAGCAGTTTAGGGACCCAGTCGAGAGCTTTCTTT. The encoded protein is CASSLGTQSRAFF.

This chain joins TRBV28 and TRBJ1-2, with D possibly matching TRBD1 (6 bases). The CDR3 loop spans 14 amino acids. CDR1 and CDR2 (germline): MDHEN, SYDVKM. Trimming pared 3 bases from V and 5 bases from J, leaving 13 bases between. CDR3: CASSFSGAYYGYTF. In DNA form, the CDR3 reads TGTGCCAGCAGTTTCTCAGGGGCTTATTATGGCTACACCTTC.

The rearrangement links TRBV5-6 to TRBJ2-7; D gene unclear. Germline CDR1 is SGHDT and CDR2 is YYEEEE. The CDR3 consists of 12 residues. Deletions cut 1 base from V and 5 bases from J, with 7 bases between. The chain's CDR3 is CASSLRWDEQYF. CDR3 sequence (DNA): TGTGCCAGCAGCTTGCGCTGGGACGAGCAGTACTTC.

This sequence joins TRBV5-1 and TRBJ2-2; 10 nucleotides match TRBD1. Trimming cost V 5 bases and J 6 bases; bases outside gene matches: 7. In germline, CDR1 is SGHRS, CDR2 YFSETQ. The CDR3 extends over 15 amino acids. The CDR3 protein is CASSRTGGTAGELFF. The CDR3 nucleotides read TGCGCCAGCAGTAGGACAGGGGGAACCGCCGGGGAGCTGTTTTTT.

The chain carries TRBV7-2 and TRBJ2-3, with D maybe TRBD1 (6 bases). CDR3 length equals 16 residues. Germline V gene lookup returns CDR1 SGHTA and CDR2 FQGNSA. The V and J ends lost 5 bases and 1 base respectively, with 16 bases between them. As DNA, the CDR3 is TGTGCCAGCAGCAGAAGTTTGGGGGCGCGCACAGATACGCAGTATTTT. It encodes CASSRSLGARTDTQYF.

The chain recombines TRBV28 with TRBJ2-7; 7 bases agree with TRBD2. This CDR3 spans 13 amino acids. V trimming: 5 bases; J trimming: 6 bases; junction bases outside the gene matches: 7. In germline, CDR1 is MDHEN, CDR2 SYDVKM. The CDR3 DNA reads as TGTGCCAGCAGTAGCGGGGAAGTCGGCGAGCAGTACTTC. It is translated as CASSSGEVGEQYF.

This clone has a handful of counts. The gene calls are TRBV9 and TRBJ1-2, with 7 bases fitting TRBD1. Germline V gives CDR1 SGDLS, CDR2 YYNGEE. J was trimmed by 8 bases and V by 4 bases; bases with no gene match: 8. The CDR3 runs 13 residues. CDR3 loop: CASSTGDGWGYTF. The DNA for the CDR3 is TGTGCCAGCAGCACAGGGGACGGCTGGGGCTACACCTTC. Supplemented by reference TRBV9 and TRBJ1-2, the full variable domain reads DSGVTQTPKHLITATGQRVTLRCSPRSGDLSVYWYQQSLDQGLQFLIQYYNGEERAKGNILERFSAQQFPDLHSELNLSSLELGDSALYFCASSTGDGWGYTFGSGTRLTVV.

The chain joins TRBV30 to TRBJ1-5; D not resolved. The CDR3 runs to 13 residues. The germline CDR1 and CDR2 sequences are GTSNPN and SVGIG (reference sequence). Trimming stripped 3 bases from V and 7 bases from J, with 13 bases between. CDR3 protein: CAWSSPPEQPQHF. CDR3 bases: TGTGCCTGGAGCTCCCCCCCAGAACAGCCCCAGCATTTT.

The chain combines TRBV6-5 with TRBJ1-5; weak D call: TRBD1 (6 bases). The germline V gene encodes CDR1 MNHEY and CDR2 SVGAGI. The CDR3 has 14 amino acids. The V end was cut by 6 bases, the J end by 6 bases, with 15 bases between. The CDR3 nucleotides read TGTGCCAGCAGCACGGGACACTACGGTCAGCCCCAGCATTTT. Translated, it gives CASSTGHYGQPQHF.

The V and J genes are TRBV5-1 and TRBJ2-3; D possibly uses TRBD1 or TRBD2 (5 bases each). The germline V gene encodes CDR1 SGHRS and CDR2 YFSETQ. The CDR3 runs 12 residues. The V end was cut by 7 bases, the J end by 6 bases, with 12 bases between. CDR3 in amino acids: CASSGPGDTQYF. CDR3 coding DNA: TGCGCCAGCTCGGGGCCTGGCGATACGCAGTATTTT.

This chain connects TRBV13 to TRBJ2-5; 9 bases fit TRBD2. V was clipped by 2 bases and J by 0 bases; unmatched bases: 10. The V gene's germline CDR1 is PRHDT and CDR2 FYEKMQ (reference sequence). The CDR3 length is 18 residues. The DNA of the CDR3 is TGTGCCAGCAGCTTAAGGCCTAGCGGGGACCCGTACCAAGAGACCCAGTACTTC. Translated, it gives CASSLRPSGDPYQETQYF.